This entry features one T cell receptor (beta chain) sequence. The antigen remains undetermined. This sample stems from a study of response to subunit inactivated influenza vaccine. Study-wide points: Few additional T cells are recruited per seasonal influenza vaccination, authors suggested.

Using its own MiXCR run on the RT-PCR reads, TCRdb lists one record per CDR3 protein. The sample contains around 570,000 distinct CDR3 sequences, about 10% of which appear only once. The germline CDR1 and CDR2 sequences are LNHDA and SQIVND (reference sequence). CDR3 length: 14 residues. The ends were cut back, 2 bases at V and 4 bases at J, with 9 bases in the middle. The same sample was also studied in work on T cells expressing NK-cell markers. In that study: With UMIs, 5'RACE template switching was used to make TCR beta cDNA. There were a handful of donors in whom these clonotypes also led the CD3+CD56-NKG2C+ fraction.

The input for sequencing was PBMCs from blood, taken on the day of vaccination. The clonotype comes from a man between 50 and 59 years old who received an inactivated influenza vaccine. The chain employs TRBV19 and TRBJ2-1; TRBD1 might be the D (5 bases). The CDR3 nucleotides read TGTGCCAGTAGTATACAGGGTATTTACAATGAGCAGTTCTTC. It encodes CASSIQGIYNEQFF.